Listed here are 9 T cell receptor beta chains from one sample, sequenced in a study of blood T cell repertoires in COVID-19. The data were produced by immunoSEQ multiplex PCR, yet TCRdb's version contains in-frame clones alone and is incomplete. The sample carries approximately 170,000 clones, approximately 81% recorded once. What was sequenced was peripheral blood. The receptor set was obtained from a woman aged 70-85 years with COVID-19, enrolled during active disease.

The chain uses TRBV7-2 and TRBJ1-2; D not resolved. V was trimmed by 2 bases and J by 4 bases, leaving 8 bases between them. Per the germline V gene, CDR1 is SGHTA and CDR2 is FQGNSA. The CDR3 length is 13 residues. CDR3 region: CASSLSGPYGYTF. The CDR3 DNA reads TGTGCCAGCAGCTTAAGCGGACCCTATGGCTACACCTTC. The whole variable domain, remainder taken from reference TRBV7-2 and TRBJ1-2, is GAGVSQSPSNKVTEKGKDVELRCDPISGHTALYWYRQSLGQGLEFLIYFQGNSAPDKSGLPSDRFSAERTGGSVSTLTIQRTQQEDSAVYLCASSLSGPYGYTFGSGTRLTVV.

The sample holds a few counts of this clone. The gene calls are TRBV6-5 and TRBJ1-3; D is unclear. Per the germline V gene, CDR1 is MNHEY and CDR2 is SVGAGI. V gave up 4 bases and J gave up 5 bases, with 9 bases separating them. The CDR3 totals 13 residues. The CDR3 region has the DNA TGTGCCAGCAGTTCTCCCTTTCGAAACACCATATATTTT. Its translation: CASSSPFRNTIYF.

The V gene is TRBV2, the J gene TRBJ2-3, with 7 bases identical to TRBD1. The CDR3 is made up of 15 amino acids. Germline-derived CDR1 and CDR2 are SNHLY and FYNNEI. V was clipped by 4 bases and J by 0 bases; unmatched bases: 4. The CDR3 DNA sequence: TGTGCCAGCAGTGTCGAGGACAGGAGCACAGATACGCAGTATTTT. Protein sequence: CASSVEDRSTDTQYF.

The chain recombines TRBV9 with TRBJ2-6, with TRBD2 as a possible D gene (6 bases). Germline V gene sequence: CDR1 SGDLS, CDR2 YYNGEE. V shed 1 base and J shed 1 base, with 18 bases lying between them. CDR3 length: 19 residues. The CDR3 loop reads CASSVRSGEFASGANVLTF. CDR3 DNA: TGTGCCAGCAGCGTACGATCGGGGGAGTTCGCTTCTGGGGCCAACGTCCTGACTTTC.

The chain links TRBV21-1 to TRBJ2-7; no check of the table's D call, TRBD2, against the DNA was made. TRBV21-1 corresponds to a pseudogene. The CDR3 loop spans 18 amino acids. The CDR3 region has the DNA TGTGCCAGCAGCAAATTAGGCGGGAAGGCTTCGTTTCCGTACGAGCAGTACGTC. Translation gives CASSKLGGKASFPYEQYV.

This clone was picked up a small number of times. V and J are TRBV4-1 and TRBJ1-1, with D possibly matching TRBD1 (5 bases). Germline V CDR1 and CDR2: MGHRA, YSYEKL. V gave up 0 bases and J gave up 4 bases, with 15 bases separating them. This CDR3 has 16 residues. CDR3 DNA: TGCGCCAGCAGCCAAGATCGCGGCAGGGTTGGCACTGAAGCTTTCTTT. It is translated as CASSQDRGRVGTEAFF.

The chain combines TRBV6-5 with TRBJ1-6; 10 bases agree with TRBD1. Germline V lookup: CDR1 MNHEY, CDR2 SVGAGI. The CDR3 contains 14 residues. V was pared by 8 bases and J by 9 bases, with 7 bases of the junction left unmatched. CDR3: CASSPGQGTSPLHF. The CDR3 coding sequence is TGTGCCAGCTCTCCGGGACAGGGGACTTCACCCCTCCACTTT.

The chain combines TRBV6-5 with TRBJ1-2; TRBD1 agrees at 7 bases. The CDR3 covers 14 residues. The V and J ends lost 3 bases and 7 bases, in that order; junction bases with no gene match: 8. Germline-derived CDR1 and CDR2 are MNHEY and SVGAGI. The CDR3 protein is CASSYETGISGYTF. Written as DNA, the CDR3 is TGTGCCAGCAGTTATGAGACAGGGATAAGTGGCTACACCTTC.

The V and J genes are TRBV19 and TRBJ2-1; 12 nucleotides line up with TRBD2. With 6 bases clipped from V and 2 bases from J, the junction kept 11 bases outside the gene matches. Germline-derived CDR1 and CDR2 are LNHDA and SQIVND (reference sequence). The CDR3 extends over 18 amino acids. CDR3 in amino acids: CASSTGLAGERAYNEQFF. The CDR3 bases are TGTGCCAGTAGCACGGGACTAGCGGGTGAGAGAGCCTACAATGAGCAGTTCTTC.